These T cell receptor beta chains were read from a single sample in a study of T cell changes during pregnancy in multiple sclerosis. Using immunoSEQ multiplex PCR, the repertoire was profiled, and TCRdb retains in-frame clones only, with some absent. The data contain more than 55,000 clones, roughly 94% of them singletons. Sequences were derived from CD8+ T cells from peripheral blood mononuclear cells, sampled after pregnancy. Every receptor here comes from a female donor with multiple sclerosis, enrolled in a pregnancy study. CDR3s include the opening cysteine and the closing phenylalanine or tryptophan. Each record gives: V gene, D gene, J gene, clone size, CDR3 DNA, CDR3 protein. D genes are given only for firm matches. Clone size is stated in some rows and not others, as once, few, many or a class when expanded.

TRBV2	TRBD1	TRBJ2-5	NA	TGTGCCAGCAGTTCCCGACAGGGGTGGGAGACCCAGTACTTC	CASSSRQGWETQYF
TRBV5-3	TRBD1	TRBJ2-3	once	TGTGCCAGAAGCTTGTGGGACAGGGACTCCACAGATACGCAGTATTTT	CARSLWDRDSTDTQYF
TRBV11-2	TRBD2	TRBJ2-7	NA	TGTGCCAGCAGCCCTCGGACCTGGACTAGCGCAACCTACGAGCAGTACTTC	CASSPRTWTSATYEQYF
TRBV5-4	TRBD2	TRBJ2-3	NA	TGTGCCAGCAGCTTGGATGGTTTAGCGGGAGGTACTTCTAGCACAGATACGCAGTATTTT	CASSLDGLAGGTSSTDTQYF
TRBV27	NA	TRBJ1-4	NA	TGTGCCAGCAGCAACCCAGGGAATGAAAAACTGTTTTTT	CASSNPGNEKLFF
TRBV5-1	TRBD2	TRBJ2-2	once	TGCGCCAGCAAAGGACTAGCGGGTAAAACCGGGGAGCTGTTTTTT	CASKGLAGKTGELFF
TRBV5-6	NA	TRBJ2-7	NA	TGTGCCAGCAGCTTAGCTAACTCGCCCTACGAGCAGTACTTC	CASSLANSPYEQYF
TRBV5-4	NA	TRBJ1-3	NA	TGTGCCAGCAGCTTGGACCGGAGTGGAAACACCATATATTTT	CASSLDRSGNTIYF
TRBV7-9	NA	TRBJ1-2	NA	TGTGCCGTGGGGGGTAACTATGGCTACACCTTC	CAVGGNYGYTF
TRBV19	TRBD1	TRBJ1-5	NA	TGTGCCAGTAAAAGAGACAGGGGCGATAGCAATCAGCCCCAGCATTTT	CASKRDRGDSNQPQHF
TRBV27	NA	TRBJ1-2	NA	TGTGCCAGCAGTGCCCACGGGGGTTATGGCTACACCTTC	CASSAHGGYGYTF
TRBV4-1	TRBD2	TRBJ2-1	NA	TGCGCCAGCAGCCTAACTAGCGCAGCCTACAATGAGCAGTTCTTC	CASSLTSAAYNEQFF